The entry below gives a single T cell receptor (beta chain) sequence along with its context. The sample is drawn from a study of blood T cell repertoires in COVID-19. In the study overall: COVID-19 samples from acute and convalescent phases originated in the United States, Italy and Spain. The analysed material was cDNA or gDNA that came from T cells, B-cell-depleted T cells, or PBMCs.

As handled by the study authors: Using reference gene primer amplification, nucleated cell counts were estimated. Profiling relied on immunoSEQ multiplex PCR, and the TCRdb table lists in-frame clones only, not all of them. V, J and clone size derive from that table, while D and trimming were established from the DNA sequence. The repertoire holds approximately 170,000 clones, with roughly 80% as singletons. The receptor comes from a woman aged 45-65 years with acute or convalescent COVID-19. Sequences were obtained from peripheral blood.

The CDR3 protein is CSVVPGTGRSYEQYF. Written as DNA, the CDR3 is TGCAGCGTGGTCCCCGGGACAGGACGTTCCTACGAGCAGTACTTC. This rearrangement joins TRBV29-1 to TRBJ2-7; 8 bases map to TRBD1. Germline trimming cut 6 bases from V and 1 base from J; bases unmatched to any gene: 11. The germline V gene has CDR1 SQVTM and CDR2 ANQGSEA. The CDR3 runs 15 residues.